A single sample gave rise to the 20 T cell receptor beta chains below, sequenced in a study of control samples from healthy donors and cancer patients. Profiled with immunoSEQ multiplex PCR; TCRdb holds only in-frame clones, not every one. The data show about 40,000 clones, with 80% to 95% seen just once and roughly 3.5% held by the top ten. Sequencing used blood. These receptors all come from a woman in her fifties or sixties in good health.

The chain is built from TRBV5-1 and TRBJ1-2, with D uncertain. V lost 4 bases and J 9 bases, leaving 19 bases between the germline ends. The CDR3 is 14 amino acids. From germline, CDR1 is SGHRS and CDR2 YFSETQ. CDR3 coding DNA: TGCGCCAGCAGCCCTGGAGGCGCAGGCAACCGCTACACCTTC. Its protein is CASSPGGAGNRYTF.

This chain connects TRBV7-2 to TRBJ2-7, with D tentatively TRBD2 (6 bases). Trimming shortened V by 1 base and J by 3 bases, and 10 bases separated the two germline ends. CDR3 length: 14 amino acids. Germline values: CDR1 SGHTA, CDR2 FQGNSA. The CDR3 sequence: CASSLVGLIYEQYF. For the CDR3, the DNA is TGTGCCAGCAGCTTAGTGGGACTTATCTACGAGCAGTACTTC. Complete variable domain (other parts from reference TRBV7-2 and TRBJ2-7): GAGVSQSPSNKVTEKGKDVELRCDPISGHTALYWYRQSLGQGLEFLIYFQGNSAPDKSGLPSDRFSAERTGGSVSTLTIQRTQQEDSAVYLCASSLVGLIYEQYFGPGTRLTVT.

This chain uses TRBV6-5 with TRBJ1-1, with D possibly matching TRBD1 (5 bases). The CDR3 covers 11 residues. V was cut by 3 bases and J by 8 bases, with 7 bases left in between. Germline assignment: CDR1 MNHEY and CDR2 SVGAGI. The CDR3 DNA reads as TGTGCCAGCAGTTATCCAGGGGAAGCTTTCTTT. Translating gives CASSYPGEAFF.

CDR3 residues: CASSLDRDTEAFF. The CDR3 DNA reads as TGTGCCAGCAGCTTAGACAGGGACACTGAAGCTTTCTTT. This chain uses TRBV7-2 with TRBJ1-1; perhaps TRBD1 as D (6 bases). Trimming left V 1 base short and J 3 bases short, with 6 bases between. CDR1 and CDR2 from the germline V gene are SGHTA and FQGNSA. The CDR3 has 13 residues.

The chain employs TRBV28 and TRBJ2-1; 9 positions agree with TRBD2. CDR3 size: 16 residues. Germline trimming cut 4 bases from V and 7 bases from J; bases unmatched to any gene: 11. Germline CDR1 reads MDHEN; CDR2 reads SYDVKM. In nucleotides, the CDR3 is TGTGCCAGCAGTTACCCCTCTAGCGGGGCGGGGAATGAGCAGTTCTTC. Amino acid sequence: CASSYPSSGAGNEQFF. Using reference TRBV28 and TRBJ2-1 for the parts outside the CDR3, the full variable domain is DVKVTQSSRYLVKRTGEKVFLECVQDMDHENMFWYRQDPGLGLRLIYFSYDVKMKEKGDIPEGYSVSREKKERFSLILESASTNQTSMYLCASSYPSSGAGNEQFFGPGTRLTVL.

The rearrangement links TRBV5-4 to TRBJ2-5; 10 bases are a match to TRBD1. The CDR3 spans 16 residues. V gave up 4 bases and J gave up 1 base; unmatched junction bases: 7. CDR1 is SGHNT and CDR2 is YYREEE in the germline V gene (reference sequence). The CDR3 sequence is CASSGGGTGVQETQYF. The CDR3 DNA reads as TGTGCCAGCAGCGGCGGCGGGACAGGGGTCCAAGAGACCCAGTACTTC.

The chain recombines TRBV7-7 with TRBJ1-3; D is uncertain. CDR1 is SSHAT and CDR2 is FNYEAQ in the germline V gene (reference sequence). Between the trimmed V and J ends, which lost 0 bases and 2 bases, there was a span of 8 bases. This CDR3 is built from 15 residues. CDR3 loop: CASSLAPGAGNTIYF. The CDR3 DNA follows: TGTGCCAGCAGCTTAGCGCCAGGAGCTGGAAACACCATATATTTT.

The chain links TRBV7-8 to TRBJ2-5; 10 bases are a match to TRBD2. Germline loops: CDR1 SGHVS, CDR2 FQNEAQ. The trim removed 5 bases at V and 7 bases at J, leaving 7 bases unmatched. The CDR3 spans 14 residues. For the CDR3, the DNA is TGTGCCAGCAGCCGAGCGGGGGGGCAGGGGACCCAGTACTTC. Translated, it gives CASSRAGGQGTQYF.

The chain recombines TRBV28 with TRBJ1-4; unclear D gene. The V and J ends lost 10 bases and 8 bases respectively, with 17 bases between them. The CDR3 runs to 13 residues. CDR1 and CDR2 (germline): MDHEN, SYDVKM. The CDR3 is CATHSGGGEKLFF. The CDR3 nucleotides read TGTGCCACCCATTCAGGAGGTGGCGAAAAACTGTTTTTT.

This chain connects TRBV7-9 to TRBJ2-1; 7 bases are shared with TRBD2. The V gene end was trimmed by 11 bases and the J gene end by 4 bases; junction bases not matched to a gene: 2. CDR1 and CDR2 (germline): SEHNR, FQNEAQ (reference sequence). The CDR3 length is 11 residues. DNA of the CDR3: TGTGCCCTCGGGGGGTACAATGAGCAGTTCTTC. This translates into CALGGYNEQFF.

The chain employs TRBV29-1 and TRBJ1-1; 7 bases line up with TRBD1. This CDR3 contains 13 residues. The germline V gene encodes CDR1 SQVTM and CDR2 ANQGSEA. J gave up 1 base and V 4 bases, and 3 bases lay outside the gene matches. CDR3 sequence reads: CSVGGQTNTEAFF. The CDR3 DNA follows: TGCAGCGTTGGGGGACAGACGAACACTGAAGCTTTCTTT.

The sample holds one count of this clone. The CDR3 DNA reads as TGTGCCAGCAGTGAGGGGGGGACTAATGAAAAACTGTTTTTT. It is translated as CASSEGGTNEKLFF. The J gene is TRBJ1-4, the V gene TRBV25-1; D might be TRBD1 (5 bases). Trimming removed 3 bases at V and 2 bases at J, with 7 bases between. The CDR3 loop spans 14 amino acids. The germline V gene encodes CDR1 MGHDK and CDR2 SYGVNS. Based on the CDR3 plus reference TRBV25-1 and TRBJ1-4, the full variable domain is EADIYQTPRYLVIGTGKKITLECSQTMGHDKMYWYQQDPGMELHLIHYSYGVNSTEKGDLSSESTVSRIRTEHFPLTLESARPSHTSQYLCASSEGGTNEKLFFGSGTQLSVL.

The chain uses TRBV5-1 and TRBJ1-6; the match to TRBD1 covers 7 bases. The length of the CDR3 is 15 residues. V dropped 3 bases and J dropped 6; count of bases not matched to a gene: 6. Germline V lookup: CDR1 SGHRS, CDR2 YFSETQ. CDR3 bases: TGCGCCAGCAGCTCGAAACAGGGGTTTAATTCACCCCTCCACTTT. This sequence encodes CASSSKQGFNSPLHF.

DNA of the CDR3: TGTGCCAGCAGTTACAGGGCGACGAACTATGGCTACACCTTC. Amino acids: CASSYRATNYGYTF. V gene TRBV28 combines with J gene TRBJ1-2; maybe TRBD1 (6 bases). Germline V gives CDR1 MDHEN, CDR2 SYDVKM. V was trimmed by 4 bases and J by 2 bases, leaving 11 bases between them. The length of the CDR3 is 14 residues.

The rearrangement joins TRBV3-1 (or the pseudogene TRBV3-2) to TRBJ1-2; no definite D call. Trimming took off 6 bases at V and 3 bases at J, with 23 bases between the two ends. CDR3 length: 17 residues. Looked up from germline, CDR1 is LGHDT and CDR2 is YNNKEL (reference sequence). The CDR3 DNA reads as TGTGCCAGCAGTGATATAGGTAGAGGCGATTCGGACTATGGCTACACCTTC. Translated, it gives CASSDIGRGDSDYGYTF.

The CDR3 DNA follows: TGTGCCAGCAGCTTAAGAGGGACGGGGAACTACGAGCAGTACTTC. Residues: CASSLRGTGNYEQYF. The V and J genes are TRBV7-3 and TRBJ2-7; D possibly uses TRBD1 or TRBD2 (5 bases each). The CDR3 is made up of 15 amino acids. The V gene's germline CDR1 is SGHTA and CDR2 FQGTGA. Trimming stripped 1 base from V and 3 bases from J, with 13 bases between.

The chain has TRBV5-4 and TRBJ1-1, with D possibly TRBD1 on 6 matching bases. V lost 2 bases, J lost 1 base, and 9 bases lay in between. CDR1 is SGHNT and CDR2 is YYREEE in the germline V gene (reference sequence). This CDR3 has 14 amino acids. The CDR3 region is CASSFQGGNTEAFF. For the CDR3, the DNA is TGTGCCAGCAGCTTTCAAGGGGGGAACACTGAAGCTTTCTTT.

The V gene is TRBV6-1, the J gene TRBJ2-2; D not certain. The CDR3 has 14 amino acids. V lost 2 bases to trimming and J lost 5 bases, with 9 bases between them. Germline V gene lookup returns CDR1 MNHNS and CDR2 SASEGT. The CDR3 DNA follows: TGTGCCAGCAGTGAAAACGGTAGTACCGGGGAGCTGTTTTTT. Protein: CASSENGSTGELFF.

The chain has TRBV21-1 and TRBJ2-7; the table's TRBD2 call for D was not verified on the DNA. TRBV21-1 is deemed a pseudogene. The CDR3 runs 16 residues. The CDR3 DNA is TGTGCCAGCAGCGCCCCGGGGGGGGCCCTCTCCTACGAGCAGTACTTC. Amino acid sequence: CASSAPGGALSYEQYF.

The J gene is TRBJ1-1, the V gene TRBV19; possible D gene TRBD1, 6 bases. V gave up 5 bases and J gave up 6 bases, with 13 bases separating them. The CDR3 length is 13 residues. The germline V gene has CDR1 LNHDA and CDR2 SQIVND (reference sequence). The CDR3 loop is CASSSQGGSEAFF. The CDR3, as DNA: TGTGCCAGTAGTTCTCAAGGGGGATCTGAAGCTTTCTTT.